This record covers a single TCR beta chain. V lost 0 bases to trimming and J lost 3 bases, with 12 bases between them. This CDR3 comprises 15 residues. The germline CDR1 and CDR2 sequences are SGHRS and YFSETQ. The primer mix had 60 Vbeta and 13 Jbeta primers. Assay: immunoSEQ multiplex PCR; the TCRdb copy retains only in-frame clones and omits some. The sample holds about 120,000 clones, roughly three fifths seen once. This sample was included in a study of cytomegalovirus exposure and HLA in healthy donors. The sample comprised PBMCs. The chain carries TRBV5-1 and TRBJ2-5, with a tentative D call TRBD1 (5 bases). This TCR derives from a woman in her 40s in good health and CMV-seropositive. The CDR3 sequence: CASSLGGGWEETQYF. The DNA of the CDR3 is TGCGCCAGCAGCTTGGGGGGCGGATGGGAAGAGACCCAGTACTTC.